This TCR beta chain was captured in a study of blood T cells in healthy people across ages (dated by TCRdb to the mid-2010s). A note on the overall study: In model experiments, template switching captured about one uniquely barcoded TCR beta cDNA molecule for every two T cells. Age-related changes in TCR beta repertoire diversity were measured in the study by deep sequencing normalized with unique cDNA molecular identifiers. The study analyzed two additional independent replicas of 1 million unique cDNA reads from the same blood draw for two donors, one aged 18 to 30 and one aged 80 or older. To avoid experimental bias, donors of different ages were spread randomly across the sequencing lanes. Four age groups were formed from the donors: young (average approximately 15 years), middle-aged (around 39), aged (over 55) and long-lived (82).

Libraries were built with 5' RACE. The data were produced on an Illumina HiSeq 2500. The second PCR ran for roughly 6 to 11 cycles and used a J-beta primer mix along with a sample-barcoded 5' primer. Each TCR beta cDNA molecule received a unique molecular identifier from a template-switch 5' adaptor carrying 12 random nucleotides. Each sample yielded at least 2.5 million CDR3-containing paired-end reads. All of the RNA was converted into first-strand cDNA using the Mint cDNA synthesis kit, with a TRBC-specific oligonucleotide serving as the primer. Following uracil-DNA glycosylase treatment, a first 18-cycle PCR with universal primers M1SS and BC2_uni_R was performed on all cDNA. In the source study's methods: For normalization, 1 million high-quality reads, each with a distinct molecular identifier, were randomly selected from each sample. Instead of being binned into consensus sequences, reads that shared molecular identifiers were thrown out. MiTCR, run with a Q25 quality threshold and the strictest error-elimination algorithm, handled CDR3 identification, clonotype clustering and error correction. A nonparametric unseen species model with Euler transformation was used to estimate a lower bound on total TCR beta diversity. TCRdb's own reprocessing of the public reads used fastp at Q25 and MiXCR and kept productive beta chains. A single entry per CDR3 protein holds the most common genes and DNA from its merged rows. The V and J calls, along with clone size, are taken from TCRdb and not from the paper's own processing. The sample contains about 1.4 million distinct CDR3 sequences, 45% to 70% of them found a single time. Of the sample, 6.5% to 8.5% is held by the ten largest clones.

Systemically healthy Caucasian individuals from Russia, around 38 in total and aged about 6 to 95 years, were included as donors. About 9.6 milliliters of peripheral blood were collected from each donor into EDTA-treated Vacutainer tubes. Ficoll-Paque density-gradient centrifugation was used to isolate PBMCs, with at least 7 million per sample. Total RNA, at least 6 micrograms per sample, was extracted from PBMCs with Trizol reagent. For every donor, an aliquot of PBMCs went through flow cytometry to measure the percentages of naive CD45RAhigh/CD27high T cells. The paper as a whole reports these results and caveats: Because profiling used bulk unsorted PBMCs, naive and antigen-experienced compartments could not be compared conclusively. Donor CMV infection status was unknown, potentially confounding age-related changes in expanded clonotypes. As age increased, observed TCR beta diversity per million T cells dropped in a roughly linear way, and a significant reduction was already evident by age about 40. Total diversity estimates from one million sequenced T cells were considered lower bounds and underestimates. The long-lived group showed more naive CD4+ T cells, fewer expanded clones and increased TCR diversity than the aged group, suggesting age selection. The percentage of naive T cells measured by flow cytometry correlated strongly with observed TCR beta diversity.

Concerning this clonotype: The antigen this receptor binds is unknown. One base away there is no much larger clone; base qualities are not given.

The sample was blood. The receptor's source is a young man in good health.

The DNA sequence is given as TGTGCCAGCAGCTTCGTAGCGGGGGGGTCCTACAATGAGCAGTTCTTC. Its amino acids are CASSFVAGGSYNEQFF. The sequence links TRBV7-9 to TRBJ2-1; 11 central nucleotides agree with TRBD2. Measured from the cysteine to the phenylalanine, the CDR3 is 16 residues long. Solely the CDR3 DNA is kept, with 48 bases framed from the first base. Trimming takes 3 bases off V and 1 base off J; junction bases not matched to a gene: 2. For CDR1 and CDR2, the germline V gene (reference sequence) lists SEHNR and FQNEAQ.